This T cell receptor (beta chain) was sequenced in a study of regulatory T cells in long-lasting Graves disease. Study-wide background: Persistence in Graves' disease denoted antithyroid drug use beyond 5 years alongside positive TSH receptor antibodies. Study-wide results and limits: Only peripheral blood was studied, not thyroid tissue.

Indicated time point: persistent/refractory GD, antithyroid drugs over 5 years with positive TRAb. Isolated PBMC RNA provided the starting material for the TCR library. The authors built TCR beta libraries using iRepertoire HTBI primers and Arm-PCR of CDR3 regions. Study processing details: About 60 TRBV and roughly 13 TRBJ segments were identified across samples. Each CDR3 protein gets one entry after TCRdb re-called the multiplex PCR reads with MiXCR. The V and J calls were not made by the authors but by TCRdb's processing. The sample carries about 340,000 distinct CDR3 sequences, roughly 21% recorded once. This clonotype was recorded a few times. Antigen specificity is unknown. Since a much larger clone is just one base distant, this may be a read error. This specimen was peripheral blood mononuclear cells (PBMCs), taken when the disease was refractory, from a patient treated with antithyroid drugs. The TCR was taken from a female donor with Graves disease.

The CDR3 loop reads CASSLALIMGGATHGYTF. The DNA for the CDR3 is TGTGCCAGCAGCTTAGCGCTTATAATGGGGGGGGCGACCCATGGCTACACCTTC. The V and J genes are TRBV7-2 and TRBJ1-2; perhaps TRBD1 as D (6 bases). Deletions cut 0 bases from V and 6 bases from J, with 23 bases between. The germline gives CDR1 SGHTA, CDR2 FQGNSA. This CDR3 has 18 residues.